A selection of T cell receptor beta chains follows, all from one sample in a study of T cell repertoires in cytomegalovirus infection. TCRdb reprocessed the reads with MiXCR, giving one entry per CDR3 protein. The sample has about 450,000 distinct CDR3 sequences; 25% to 40% are singletons. Sequenced sample: PBMCs. Receptor source: a human donor in good health (CMV status not recorded). Some clones in this sample may be carry-over from other donors' samples. Each CDR3 is given with its conserved first and last residue. Fields, in order: J gene, D gene, V gene, clone size, CDR3 length, CDR3 protein, CDR3 DNA. The D gene is left open where the match is weak. Some rows mark clone size as missing; the rest say once, few, many or name a class of expanded clone.

TRBJ2-2 | . | TRBV25-1 | . | 15 | CASSVTRAFTGELFF | TGTGCCAGCAGTGTAACCCGGGCTTTCACCGGGGAGCTGTTTTTT
TRBJ2-2 | TRBD1 | TRBV7-2 | many | 19 | CASSLRGTGFRANTGELFF | TGTGCCAGCAGCTTACGTGGGACAGGGTTCAGAGCGAACACCGGGGAGCTGTTTTTT
TRBJ2-1 | TRBD2 | TRBV6-6 | . | 17 | CASRELAGAIIFDEQFF | TGTGCCAGCAGGGAGCTAGCGGGGGCTATAATCTTCGATGAGCAGTTCTTC
TRBJ2-3 | TRBD2 | TRBV7-2 | many | 17 | CASSAGLAGAGTDTQYF | TGTGCCAGCAGCGCCGGACTAGCGGGGGCTGGGACAGATACGCAGTATTTT
TRBJ2-6 | . | TRBV29-1 | . | 15 | CSVEVRGAGANVLTF | TGCAGCGTTGAAGTAAGGGGGGCAGGGGCCAACGTCCTGACTTTC
TRBJ2-1 | TRBD2 | TRBV4-3 | . | 17 | CASSQALGVAGGDEQLF | TGCGCCAGCAGCCAAGCATTGGGAGTAGCGGGGGGTGATGAGCAGTTATTC
TRBJ2-5 | . | TRBV3-1 | . | 16 | CASSQDKPGIEETQYF | TGTGCCAGCAGCCAAGACAAGCCAGGGATCGAAGAGACCCAGTACTTC
TRBJ2-3 | . | TRBV11-2 | . | 18 | CASSLSPRTTASTDTQYF | TGTGCCAGCAGTCTATCTCCAAGGACAACCGCTAGCACAGATACGCAGTATTTT
TRBJ2-1 | . | TRBV19 | few | 14 | CASSSGPRYNEQFF | TGTGCCAGTAGTTCCGGACCCAGATACAATGAGCAGTTCTTC
TRBJ2-1 | . | TRBV28 | . | 13 | CASTLGGAREQFF | TGTGCCAGCACCCTGGGGGGGGCACGGGAGCAGTTCTTC
TRBJ2-2 | . | TRBV5-6 | . | 15 | CASSWGTGPDGELFF | TGTGCCAGCAGCTGGGGGACTGGGCCCGACGGGGAGCTGTTTTTT
TRBJ1-4 | . | TRBV28 | few | 13 | CASSHATNEKLFF | TGTGCCAGCAGTCATGCAACTAATGAAAAACTGTTTTTT
TRBJ1-6 | . | TRBV27 | . | 17 | CASSDDTPWGANSPLHF | TGTGCCAGCAGTGACGACACCCCATGGGGGGCTAATTCACCCCTCCACTTT
TRBJ2-6 | . | TRBV20-1 | few | 19 | CSARDNASNGQSGANVLTF | TGCAGTGCTAGAGATAATGCGAGCAATGGCCAATCTGGGGCCAACGTCCTGACTTTC
TRBJ2-4 | TRBD2 | TRBV25-1 | . | 14 | CARSRGGSENIQYF | TGTGCCCGCAGTCGCGGGGGGAGCGAAAACATTCAGTACTTC
TRBJ2-7 | TRBD2 | TRBV28 | . | 15 | CASSSPGRGAYGQYF | TGTGCCAGCAGTTCCCCGGGGCGGGGGGCCTACGGGCAGTACTTC
TRBJ2-7 | TRBD1 | TRBV19 | few | 14 | CASSIWTGDYEQYF | TGTGCCAGTAGTATATGGACAGGGGACTACGAGCAGTACTTC
TRBJ2-1 | . | TRBV29-1 | . | 17 | CSVESHTGASVYNEQFF | TGCAGCGTTGAAAGCCACACCGGGGCTAGCGTTTACAATGAGCAGTTCTTC
TRBJ1-6 | . | TRBV7-9 | . | 17 | CASRLLRLREENSPLHF | TGTGCCAGCAGACTCCTTCGTTTAAGAGAAGAGAATTCACCCCTCCACTTT
TRBJ2-5 | TRBD2 | TRBV4-1 | . | 15 | CASSPGGLAEETQYF | TGCGCCAGCAGCCCCGGCGGACTAGCTGAAGAGACCCAGTACTTC
TRBJ1-6 | . | TRBV19 | . | 15 | CASSFQGFANSPLHF | TGTGCCAGTAGTTTTCAGGGTTTTGCGAATTCACCCCTCCACTTT
TRBJ1-2 | TRBD1 | TRBV10-3 | . | 13 | CATQDRGKYGYTF | TGTGCCACCCAAGACAGGGGGAAATATGGCTACACCTTC
TRBJ1-4 | . | TRBV20-1 | few | 16 | CSARNPPWSRSEKLFF | TGCAGTGCTAGAAACCCACCGTGGTCCCGCAGTGAAAAACTGTTTTTT
TRBJ2-3 | . | TRBV4-2 | few | 13 | CASSPGQGDTQYF | TGTGCCAGCAGTCCTGGCCAGGGAGATACGCAGTATTTT
TRBJ1-6 | TRBD1 | TRBV19 | . | 16 | CASSVTGTGANSPLHF | TGTGCCAGTAGTGTAACCGGGACAGGGGCAAATTCACCCCTCCACTTT
TRBJ2-7 | . | TRBV4-3 | . | 15 | CASSQDRAGVYEQYF | TGCGCCAGCAGCCAAGATCGGGCAGGGGTCTACGAGCAGTACTTC
TRBJ2-7 | . | TRBV7-2 | few | 15 | CASSLGGIGLGEQYF | TGTGCCAGCAGCTTAGGTGGGATCGGGCTCGGCGAGCAGTACTTC
TRBJ1-1 | . | TRBV6-5 | . | 16 | CARSRRARRVNTEAFF | TGTGCCCGCAGTCGTCGGGCAAGGAGGGTCAACACGGAAGCTTTCTTT
TRBJ1-4 | . | TRBV12-3/TRBV12-4 | few | 14 | CASSLGGNGEKLFF | TGTGCCAGCAGTTTAGGGGGGAATGGTGAAAAACTGTTTTTT
TRBJ1-1 | . | TRBV7-8 | many | 14 | CASSFEGGVTEAFF | TGTGCCAGCAGCTTTGAGGGGGGGGTGACTGAAGCTTTCTTT
TRBJ2-1 | . | TRBV2 | . | 15 | CASSVERGPYNEQFF | TGTGCCAGCAGTGTAGAGAGGGGTCCGTACAATGAGCAGTTCTTC
TRBJ1-2 | . | TRBV5-3 | . | 14 | CDSRSDDRHYGYTF | TGTGACAGCAGATCTGACGACAGGCACTATGGCTACACCTTC
TRBJ1-5 | TRBD1 | TRBV4-1 | few | 15 | CASSQGTGGGQPQHF | TGCGCCAGCAGCCAAGGGACAGGGGGGGGACAGCCCCAGCATTTT
TRBJ2-3 | . | TRBV11-3 | . | 14 | CASSPRDSSDTQYF | TGTGCCAGCAGCCCCCGGGACTCCTCTGATACGCAGTATTTT
TRBJ2-3 | . | TRBV6-6 | . | 14 | CASSDVGIVDTQYF | TGTGCCAGCAGTGATGTAGGGATTGTAGATACGCAGTATTTT
TRBJ2-7 | . | TRBV12-3/TRBV12-4 | few | 15 | CASSRTGLTSYEQYF | TGTGCCAGCAGCCGCACAGGGTTGACCTCCTACGAGCAGTACTTC
TRBJ1-1 | . | TRBV20-1 | few | 12 | CSAGGHNTEAFF | TGCAGTGCTGGCGGGCATAACACTGAAGCTTTCTTT
TRBJ2-1 | . | TRBV7-5 | few | 16 | CISVPEALIRFDEQFF | .
TRBJ2-5 | . | TRBV12-3/TRBV12-4 | many | 14 | CASSMAQIQETQYF | TGTGCCAGCAGTATGGCCCAAATACAAGAGACCCAGTACTTC
TRBJ2-2 | . | TRBV25-1 | . | 14 | CASTSSPNTGELFF | TGTGCCAGCACCTCCAGCCCGAACACCGGGGAGCTGTTTTTT
TRBJ2-3 | TRBD1 | TRBV7-2 | many | 15 | CASSLERGLGDTQYF | TGTGCCAGCAGCTTAGAAAGGGGGCTCGGGGATACGCAGTATTTT
TRBJ1-3 | TRBD1 | TRBV11-3 | . | 15 | CASSEGTASGNTIYF | TGTGCCAGCAGCGAGGGGACAGCCTCTGGAAACACCATATATTTT
TRBJ1-2 | . | TRBV7-9 | . | 16 | CASSRMLVRVDYGYTF | TGTGCCAGCAGCCGAATGTTAGTAAGGGTCGATTATGGCTACACCTTC
TRBJ2-1 | . | TRBV20-1 | . | 16 | CSARGLAGSLDNEQFF | TGCAGTGCTAGAGGTTTGGCGGGGTCACTAGACAATGAGCAGTTCTTC
TRBJ2-7 | . | TRBV12-3/TRBV12-4 | few | 14 | CASSLLRGGYEQYF | TGTGCCAGCAGTTTACTGCGAGGGGGTTACGAGCAGTACTTC
TRBJ1-1 | . | TRBV6-2/TRBV6-3 | few | 16 | CASSYTVVDRGTEAFF | TGTGCCAGCAGTTACACCGTTGTGGATCGGGGCACTGAAGCTTTCTTT
TRBJ1-6 | TRBD1 | TRBV2 | . | 15 | CASSPDRGSNSPLHF | TGTGCCAGCAGTCCTGACAGGGGAAGTAATTCACCCCTCCACTTT
TRBJ2-4 | TRBD1 | TRBV12-3/TRBV12-4 | once | 15 | CASIPPGQFFGIQYF | TGTGCCAGCATTCCGCCGGGACAGTTTTTCGGGATTCAGTACTTC
TRBJ2-2 | TRBD2 | TRBV6-1 | . | 15 | CASSERGTNTGELFF | TGTGCCAGCAGTGAGCGGGGGACGAACACCGGGGAGCTGTTTTTT
TRBJ1-2 | TRBD1 | TRBV5-1 | . | 15 | CASSLDQGARHGYTF | TGCGCCAGCAGCTTGGACCAGGGGGCGCGTCATGGCTACACCTTC
TRBJ1-1 | . | TRBV18 | . | 17 | CASSPFGAPPGDTEAFF | TGTGCCAGCTCACCGTTTGGGGCCCCTCCGGGAGACACTGAAGCTTTCTTT
TRBJ1-6 | . | TRBV27 | . | 15 | CASKWQDGVDSPLHF | TGTGCCAGCAAATGGCAGGACGGAGTGGATTCACCCCTCCACTTT
TRBJ2-7 | TRBD1 | TRBV19 | . | 15 | CASSNRDRRAYEQYF | TGTGCCAGTAGTAACCGGGACAGGAGGGCCTACGAGCAGTACTTC
TRBJ2-3 | . | TRBV28 | . | 16 | CASSFAAGSSADTQYF | TGTGCCAGCAGTTTCGCAGCTGGCTCATCCGCAGATACGCAGTATTTT
TRBJ2-1 | TRBD1 | TRBV2 | . | 15 | CASSEGDSNYNEQFF | TGTGCCAGCAGTGAAGGGGACAGCAATTACAATGAGCAGTTCTTC
TRBJ2-5 | . | TRBV6-1 | many | 12 | CASSSGAETQYF | TGTGCCAGCAGTTCAGGGGCAGAGACCCAGTACTTC